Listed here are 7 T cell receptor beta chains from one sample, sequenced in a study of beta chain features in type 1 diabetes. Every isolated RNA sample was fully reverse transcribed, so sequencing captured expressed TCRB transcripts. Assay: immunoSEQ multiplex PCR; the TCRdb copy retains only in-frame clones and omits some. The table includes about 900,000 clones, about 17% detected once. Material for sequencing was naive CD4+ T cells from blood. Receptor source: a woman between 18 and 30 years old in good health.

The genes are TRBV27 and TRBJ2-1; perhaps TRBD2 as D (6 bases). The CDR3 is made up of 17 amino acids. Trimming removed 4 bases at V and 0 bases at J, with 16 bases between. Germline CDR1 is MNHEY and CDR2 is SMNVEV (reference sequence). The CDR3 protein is CASSSGRTPGSYNEQFF. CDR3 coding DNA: TGTGCCAGCAGTTCCGGGAGAACTCCAGGCTCCTACAATGAGCAGTTCTTC.

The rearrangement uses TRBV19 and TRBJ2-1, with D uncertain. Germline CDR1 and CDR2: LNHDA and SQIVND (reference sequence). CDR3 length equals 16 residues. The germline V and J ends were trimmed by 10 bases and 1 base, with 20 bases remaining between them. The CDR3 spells CATTLGPTLSYNEQFF. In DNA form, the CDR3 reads TGTGCCACTACACTGGGCCCTACCCTATCCTACAATGAGCAGTTCTTC. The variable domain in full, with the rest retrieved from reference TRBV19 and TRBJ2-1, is DGGITQSPKYLFRKEGQNVTLSCEQNLNHDAMYWYRQDPGQGLRLIYYSQIVNDFQKGDIAEGYSVSREKKESFPLTVTSAQKNPTAFYLCATTLGPTLSYNEQFFGPGTRLTVL.

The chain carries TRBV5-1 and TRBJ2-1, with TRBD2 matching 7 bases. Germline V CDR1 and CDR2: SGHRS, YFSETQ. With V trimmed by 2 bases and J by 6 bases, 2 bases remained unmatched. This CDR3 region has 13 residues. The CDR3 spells CASSFLAGNEQFF. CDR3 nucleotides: TGCGCCAGCAGCTTTTTAGCGGGCAATGAGCAGTTCTTC.

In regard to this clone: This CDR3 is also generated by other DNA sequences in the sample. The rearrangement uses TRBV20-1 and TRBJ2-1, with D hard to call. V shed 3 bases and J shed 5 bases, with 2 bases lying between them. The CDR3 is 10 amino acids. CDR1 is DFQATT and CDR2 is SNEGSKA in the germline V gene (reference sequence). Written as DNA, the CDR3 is TGCAGTGCTAGGAACAATGAGCAGTTCTTC. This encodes CSARNNEQFF.

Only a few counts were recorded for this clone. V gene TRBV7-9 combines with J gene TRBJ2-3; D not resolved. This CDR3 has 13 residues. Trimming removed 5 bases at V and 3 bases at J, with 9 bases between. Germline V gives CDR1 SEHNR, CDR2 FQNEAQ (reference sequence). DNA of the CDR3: TGTGCCAGCAGCCAACCCGATACAGATACGCAGTATTTT. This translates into CASSQPDTDTQYF.

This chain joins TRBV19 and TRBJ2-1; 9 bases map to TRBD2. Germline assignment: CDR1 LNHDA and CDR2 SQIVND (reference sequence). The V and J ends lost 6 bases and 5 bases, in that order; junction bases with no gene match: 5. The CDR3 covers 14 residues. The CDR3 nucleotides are TGTGCCAGTAGAACTAGCGGGTATGACAATGAGCAGTTCTTC. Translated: CASRTSGYDNEQFF.

The CDR3 nucleotides are TGTGCCAGCAGCCCGAAAAGCGGGAGCACAGATACGCAGTATTTT. Protein product: CASSPKSGSTDTQYF. This sequence joins TRBV4-2 and TRBJ2-3; a weak D match, TRBD2 (6 bases). There are 15 residues in the CDR3. Trimming removed 4 bases from V and 0 bases from J, with 11 bases in between. CDR1 is LGHNA and CDR2 is YNFKEQ in the germline V gene.